The entry below describes one T cell receptor (beta chain). The sample belongs to a study of blood T cell repertoires in COVID-19. Study-wide context: COVID-19 samples collected from the United States, Italy and Spain covered acute and convalescent phases.

The trim removed 3 bases at V and 5 bases at J, leaving 3 bases unmatched. This CDR3 is built from 15 residues. The germline V gene encodes CDR1 MGHDK and CDR2 SYGVNS. Sequencing was performed with immunoSEQ multiplex PCR; in TCRdb, only in-frame clones are kept and a portion is missing. This table holds around 300,000 clones, about nine tenths found once. Specimen: peripheral blood. This receptor was taken from a man aged 50 or older with active or convalescent COVID-19. This rearrangement joins TRBV25-1 to TRBJ2-7; 14 bases line up with TRBD2. The CDR3 reads CASSDGLAGGNEQYF. The CDR3 nucleotides read TGTGCCAGCAGTGATGGACTAGCGGGAGGAAACGAGCAGTACTTC.